These T cell receptor beta chains were read from a single sample in a study of T cell clonotyping in hematopoietic cell transplantation. Measured with immunoSEQ multiplex PCR; TCRdb has only the in-frame clones, and not every one. The sample has 45,000 or so clones, roughly 80% seen once. The sequences come from peripheral blood mononuclear cells, collected before stem cell transplant. Receptor source: a man aged 60-69 years with myelodysplastic syndrome. Some clones in this sample may be carry-over from other donors' samples. CDR3s leave out the opening cysteine and the closing phenylalanine or tryptophan.

J gene	V gene	CDR3 protein
TRBJ2-7	TRBV7-2	ASSPNPYEQY
TRBJ2-3	TRBV7-7	ASSPWDGGRDTQY
TRBJ1-5	TRBV5-1	ASSLVPGQGDQPQH
TRBJ2-3	TRBV9	ASSVWGGPSDTQY
TRBJ1-5	TRBV13	ASSLTGVGQPQH
TRBJ2-2	TRBV15	ATSRVAGTLSGELF
TRBJ2-7	TRBV7-3	ASSHSGENSYEQY
TRBJ1-5	TRBV29-1	SVGGGYSNQPQH
TRBJ2-3	TRBV5-1	ASSSVAGGIDTQY
TRBJ2-1	TRBV28	ASSWTGYNEQF
TRBJ1-2	TRBV9	ASSVGGSYGYT
TRBJ1-1	TRBV29-1	SVRRGQGAAEAF
TRBJ1-6	TRBV6-5	ASRSPGQGISPLH
TRBJ2-7	TRBV6-5	ASKSGSTYEQY
TRBJ1-3	TRBV9	ASRAGNTIY
TRBJ1-5	TRBV19	ASRRPGQTNQPQH
TRBJ1-1	TRBV4-3	ASSQGPGQGARNTEAF
TRBJ2-2	TRBV5-4	ASSLGTVSSNTGELF
TRBJ2-7	TRBV27	ASGPNRGTYEQY
TRBJ1-2	TRBV30	AWSTTGNYGYT
TRBJ2-4	TRBV7-3	ASSLAGGRNIQY
TRBJ2-5	TRBV7-8	ASSPLGEETQY
TRBJ1-4	TRBV6-5	ATAKSPGGEKLF
TRBJ2-7	TRBV7-2	ASSPAWGSSYEQY
TRBJ2-1	TRBV7-8	ASSEELAGYNEQF
TRBJ2-5	TRBV10-3	ATRTSGEETQY
TRBJ1-2	TRBV5-6	ASSLVWGAQGGYT
TRBJ2-7	TRBV1	TSSQAPGLAGGPVNEQY
TRBJ2-3	TRBV5-1	ASGRGGVGTDTQY
TRBJ1-2	TRBV6-5	ASSYVDRGPGGYT
TRBJ2-6	TRBV7-8	ASSLGLGASGANVLT
TRBJ2-7	TRBV5-1	ASSPGHLSGEQY
TRBJ1-1	TRBV7-6	ASSLETYTEAF
TRBJ1-2	TRBV14	ASSQETSYGYT
TRBJ1-1	TRBV19	ASSIRGQEHSTEAF
TRBJ1-2	TRBV4-2	ASSQASGDYGYT
TRBJ2-2	TRBV27	ASSLGGAGELF
TRBJ1-5	TRBV11-2	ASSLEPGQPQH
TRBJ1-2	TRBV11-2	ASSLDRDYGYT
TRBJ1-5	TRBV7-2	ASSLATAGGGQPQH
TRBJ1-4	TRBV5-6	ASSQFTPGAPASEKLF
TRBJ2-7	TRBV28	ASRRAGYEQY
TRBJ2-7	TRBV7-8	ASSLDRIYEQY
TRBJ1-2	TRBV4-3	ASSQDGWPIGGYT
TRBJ1-2	TRBV19	ASSIVVTDYGYT
TRBJ1-2	TRBV19	ASSSRAGYGYT